A single sample gave rise to the 25 T cell receptor beta chains below, sequenced in a study of response to subunit inactivated influenza vaccine. MiXCR was run by TCRdb on the RT-PCR reads, yielding one entry per CDR3 protein. The sample yields hundreds of thousands of distinct CDR3 sequences, roughly 25% seen once. The sample in question was CD4+ T cells sorted from PBMCs, obtained roughly 5 days after vaccination. Source of these receptors: a man in his fifties who received an inactivated influenza vaccine.

There are a few counts of this clonotype. The chain recombines TRBV30 with TRBJ1-2, with a weak D call TRBD1 (6 bases). The CDR3 sequence is 14 residues long. V lost 4 bases and J 4 bases, leaving 16 bases between the germline ends. CDR1 is GTSNPN, CDR2 SVGIG, per germline (reference sequence). The CDR3 coding sequence is TGTGCCTGGACCTTGAAGTTAGGGGGCTATGGCTACACCTTC. This sequence encodes CAWTLKLGGYGYTF. The whole variable domain, filled in from reference TRBV30 and TRBJ1-2, reads SQTIHQWPATLVQPVGSPLSLECTVEGTSNPNLYWYRQAAGRGLQLLFYSVGIGQISSEVPQNLSASRPQDRQFILSSKKLLLSDSGFYLCAWTLKLGGYGYTFGSGTRLTVV.

V and J are TRBV13 and TRBJ2-7; a weak D match, TRBD2 (5 bases). The germline V gene encodes CDR1 PRHDT and CDR2 FYEKMQ (reference sequence). The CDR3 consists of 12 residues. The V end lost 6 bases, the J end lost 7 bases, and 13 bases lay between the germline ends. In DNA form, the CDR3 reads TGTGCCAGCAGTTTATTCCGGGGAGAGCAGTACTTC. This translates into CASSLFRGEQYF.

This chain uses TRBV7-2 with TRBJ2-2; perhaps TRBD1 as D (6 bases). Trimming removed 6 bases from V and 5 bases from J, with 16 bases in between. CDR1 and CDR2 (germline): SGHTA, FQGNSA. This CDR3 contains 15 residues. The CDR3 is CASSPPNTGTGELFF. The CDR3 DNA reads TGTGCCAGCAGTCCCCCAAATACAGGGACCGGGGAGCTGTTTTTT.

The chain couples TRBV29-1 to TRBJ2-1, with unresolved D. The germline gives CDR1 SQVTM, CDR2 ANQGSEA. This CDR3 has 13 residues. V was clipped by 4 bases and J by 3 bases, with 10 bases between them. This CDR3 is CSVALGGYNEQFF. The DNA of the CDR3 is TGCAGCGTTGCTTTGGGCGGCTACAATGAGCAGTTCTTC.

CDR3 in amino acids: CASSFPLRTANTLEQYF. CDR3 in DNA: TGTGCCAGCAGTTTCCCCTTGCGGACAGCGAACACGCTCGAGCAGTACTTC. V usage is TRBV28 and J usage is TRBJ2-7; possible D gene TRBD1, 6 bases. Germline CDR1 reads MDHEN; CDR2 reads SYDVKM. V gave up 3 bases and J gave up 6 bases, with 24 bases separating them. CDR3 length: 17 residues. The variable domain in full, completed from reference TRBV28 and TRBJ2-7, reads DVKVTQSSRYLVKRTGEKVFLECVQDMDHENMFWYRQDPGLGLRLIYFSYDVKMKEKGDIPEGYSVSREKKERFSLILESASTNQTSMYLCASSFPLRTANTLEQYFGPGTRLTVT.

This chain connects TRBV27 to TRBJ2-5, with 10 bases aligning to TRBD2. This CDR3 is built from 14 residues. Trimming cost V 8 bases and J 3 bases; bases outside gene matches: 6. The germline V gene has CDR1 MNHEY and CDR2 SMNVEV (reference sequence). Here the CDR3 DNA reads TGTGCCAGCTCGGCTAGCGGGAGCAAAGAGACCCAGTACTTC. Amino acids: CASSASGSKETQYF.

This clonotype has only a few counts. The chain combines TRBV6-1 with TRBJ1-6; tentative D call: TRBD1 (5 bases). The length of the CDR3 is 15 residues. Germline V lookup: CDR1 MNHNS, CDR2 SASEGT. V dropped 6 bases and J dropped 7 bases, with 16 bases sitting between them. The CDR3 loop is CASRSRATRNSPLHF. DNA for the CDR3: TGTGCCAGCAGGAGCAGGGCTACAAGAAATTCACCCCTCCACTTT.

This clonotype was recorded once. This sequence joins TRBV9 and TRBJ2-1, with D uncertain. CDR1 and CDR2 (germline): SGDLS, YYNGEE. The length of the CDR3 is 14 residues. The germline V and J ends were trimmed by 0 bases and 7 bases, with 11 bases remaining between them. The chain's CDR3 is CASSVEVGGNEQFF. The DNA for the CDR3 is TGTGCCAGCAGCGTAGAGGTGGGTGGGAATGAGCAGTTCTTC.

The rearrangement uses TRBV5-1 and TRBJ2-7, with D maybe TRBD2 (5 bases). V was pared by 3 bases and J by 3 bases, with 10 bases between. From germline, CDR1 is SGHRS and CDR2 YFSETQ. This CDR3 is 13 amino acids long. DNA of the CDR3: TGCGCCAGCAGCTCGCTAGCAGGCTACGAGCAGTACTTC. Translating it yields CASSSLAGYEQYF.

The genes are TRBV11-2 and TRBJ2-7; D could derive from TRBD1 or TRBD2 (5 bases each). Germline values: CDR1 SGHAT, CDR2 FQNNGV. Deletions cut 5 bases from V and 2 bases from J, with 10 bases between. The CDR3 totals 13 residues. The CDR3 DNA is TGTGCCAGCAGCCGGGGCTCCCCCTACGAGCAGTACTTC. Translation gives CASSRGSPYEQYF. Together with reference TRBV11-2 and TRBJ2-7, the CDR3 gives the full variable domain: EAGVAQSPRYKIIEKRQSVAFWCNPISGHATLYWYQQILGQGPKLLIQFQNNGVVDDSQLPKDRFSAERLKGVDSTLKIQPAKLEDSAVYLCASSRGSPYEQYFGPGTRLTVT.

The V gene is TRBV7-2, the J gene TRBJ2-7, with 7 bases aligning to TRBD1. V shed 4 bases, J shed 2 bases, and the junction held 8 bases outside the gene matches. The germline V gene encodes CDR1 SGHTA and CDR2 FQGNSA. This CDR3 is built from 15 residues. CDR3 region: CASSSPGQTTYEQYF. For the CDR3, the DNA is TGTGCCAGCAGCTCTCCGGGACAGACAACCTACGAGCAGTACTTC.

V usage is TRBV6-1 and J usage is TRBJ2-1; D unclear. Germline V gene data show CDR1 as MNHNS and CDR2 as SASEGT. V lost 6 bases and J lost 4, with 10 bases in between. CDR3 size: 13 residues. CDR3 sequence (DNA): TGTGCCAGCAGAGTGGACGGATACAATGAGCAGTTCTTC. Translating gives CASRVDGYNEQFF.

This clonotype was observed a few times. The rearrangement uses TRBV12-3 or TRBV12-4 and TRBJ2-5, with D perhaps TRBD2 (6 bases). Trimming stripped 6 bases from V and 1 base from J, with 12 bases between. CDR3 length equals 14 residues. CDR3 sequence: CASRDRDFQETQYF. The CDR3, as DNA: TGTGCCAGCAGGGACCGGGACTTCCAAGAGACCCAGTACTTC.

The chain has TRBV6-1 and TRBJ2-3; 11 bases are shared with TRBD2. Germline V lookup: CDR1 MNHNS, CDR2 SASEGT. Germline trimming cut 4 bases from V and 2 bases from J; bases unmatched to any gene: 5. This CDR3 comprises 16 residues. CDR3 region: CASSGRLAGPTDTQYF. For the CDR3, the DNA is TGTGCCAGCAGTGGAAGACTAGCGGGACCCACAGATACGCAGTATTTT.

The chain has TRBV10-3 and TRBJ2-1; 8 bases line up with TRBD2. Germline loops: CDR1 ENHRY, CDR2 SYGVKD. J gave up 3 bases and V 2 bases, and 6 bases lay outside the gene matches. The CDR3 sequence is 16 residues long. The CDR3 DNA is TGTGCCATCAGTGAGACTAGCGGAAACCTCTACAATGAGCAGTTCTTC. This gives the protein CAISETSGNLYNEQFF.

This clonotype was counted between two and nine times. The genes are TRBV5-1 and TRBJ2-1, with 11 bases lining up with TRBD2. The CDR3 spans 15 residues. Unmatched junction bases numbered 3, after V lost 1 base and J lost 6 bases. Per the germline V gene, CDR1 is SGHRS and CDR2 is YFSETQ. CDR3 sequence: CASSLTSGGFNEQFF. Written as DNA, the CDR3 is TGCGCCAGCAGCTTGACTAGCGGGGGCTTCAATGAGCAGTTCTTC. The full variable domain, completed using reference TRBV5-1 and TRBJ2-1, is KAGVTQTPRYLIKTRGQQVTLSCSPISGHRSVSWYQQTPGQGLQFLFEYFSETQRNKGNFPGRFSGRQFSNSRSEMNVSTLELGDSALYLCASSLTSGGFNEQFFGPGTRLTVL.

The chain recombines TRBV20-1 with TRBJ1-1; 7 nucleotides match TRBD1. V lost 3 bases, J lost 0 bases, and 4 bases stayed unmatched. Per the germline V gene, CDR1 is DFQATT and CDR2 is SNEGSKA (reference sequence). The CDR3 is 14 residues long. The CDR3 sequence is CSARETGMNTEAFF. The CDR3, as DNA: TGCAGTGCTAGGGAGACAGGGATGAACACTGAAGCTTTCTTT.

This clonotype was seen a single time. The genes are TRBV4-2 and TRBJ2-7; the D gene could be TRBD1 or TRBD2 (5 bases each). CDR1 and CDR2 (germline): LGHNA, YNFKEQ. The V end lost 2 bases, the J end lost 1 base, and 12 bases lay between the germline ends. There are 15 residues in the CDR3. The CDR3, as DNA: TGTGCCAGCAGCCAAACCGGGACGCGGTCCTACGAGCAGTACTTC. Its translation: CASSQTGTRSYEQYF.

This clonotype was recorded a few times. The chain links TRBV20-1 to TRBJ1-3; possible D gene TRBD1, 6 bases. V dropped 5 bases and J dropped 0 bases, with 11 bases sitting between them. CDR1 and CDR2 (germline): DFQATT, SNEGSKA (reference sequence). This CDR3 contains 14 residues. CDR3 protein: CSAEDRNSGNTIYF. The DNA for the CDR3 is TGCAGTGCTGAGGACAGAAACTCTGGAAACACCATATATTTT.

This clonotype has just a few counts. V usage is TRBV5-1 and J usage is TRBJ2-3; no clear D gene. CDR3 length: 17 residues. CDR1 and CDR2 from the germline V gene are SGHRS and YFSETQ. V was shortened by 0 bases and J by 0 bases, with 14 bases between the two germline ends. The CDR3 region is CASSLAGNVASTDTQYF. DNA of the CDR3: TGCGCCAGCAGCTTGGCCGGTAACGTCGCTAGCACAGATACGCAGTATTTT.

The chain uses TRBV6-2 or TRBV6-3 and TRBJ2-7, with D possibly TRBD1 on 5 matching bases. Germline-derived CDR1 and CDR2 are MNHEY and SVGEGT. V lost 6 bases and J lost 0, with 12 bases in between. This CDR3 is built from 14 residues. The CDR3 protein is CASRRTTVSYEQYF. DNA for the CDR3: TGTGCCAGCAGAAGAACGACAGTCTCCTACGAGCAGTACTTC.

This clonotype turned up a few times. This chain joins TRBV12-3 or TRBV12-4 and TRBJ2-3; 7 bases are a match to TRBD2. With 6 bases clipped from V and 0 bases from J, the junction kept 6 bases outside the gene matches. The CDR3 contains 15 residues. CDR3 loop: CASRLSSGSTDTQYF. CDR3 nucleotide sequence: TGTGCCAGCAGGCTCTCTAGCGGAAGCACAGATACGCAGTATTTT.

This clonotype was observed many times. The J gene is TRBJ2-1, the V gene TRBV6-5; D is undetermined. This CDR3 is 16 amino acids long. Germline V gene data show CDR1 as MNHEY and CDR2 as SVGAGI. Trimming removed 0 bases from V and 8 bases from J, with 17 bases in between. As DNA, the CDR3 is TGTGCCAGCAGTTACTCTTATACCGACGCCCTCTATGAGCAGTTCTTC. Translated: CASSYSYTDALYEQFF.

In its sample, this clonotype was seen a few times. J is TRBJ2-7 and V is TRBV21-1. TRBV21-1 corresponds to a pseudogene. The CDR3 extends over 10 amino acids. The CDR3 is CANDSYEQYF. Written as DNA, the CDR3 is TGTGCCAACGACTCCTACGAGCAGTACTTC.

Only a few counts were recorded for this clonotype. V gene TRBV12-3 or TRBV12-4 combines with J gene TRBJ1-2; D remains unclear. The CDR3 covers 13 residues. The ends were cut back, 3 bases at V and 3 bases at J, with 8 bases in the middle. CDR3 residues: CASSLWEDYGYTF. CDR3 DNA: TGTGCCAGCAGTTTGTGGGAGGACTATGGCTACACCTTC.